Listed below are T cell receptor beta chains from one sample, sequenced in a study of blood T cell repertoires in COVID-19. Method: immunoSEQ multiplex PCR; TCRdb's copy keeps in-frame clones and lacks some. The profile shows 150,000 to 200,000 clones, 85% to 90% of them singletons. The sequencing sample was made of peripheral blood. All receptors derive from a man aged 50 to 60 with acute or convalescent COVID-19. The CDR3 runs from the conserved cysteine through the conserved F or W. The D gene is left open where the match is weak. Expanded clones get a size class; other rows say once, few or many, or leave the size out.

size	V	D	J	CDR3	DNA
once	TRBV19	TRBD1	TRBJ1-6	CASSPGQGVSPLHF	TGTGCCAGTAGTCCCGGACAGGGGGTTTCACCCCTCCACTTT
.	TRBV3-1/TRBV3-2	TRBD1	TRBJ1-1	CASSQGNRGRTEAFF	TGTGCCAGCAGCCAAGGGAACAGGGGGCGTACTGAAGCTTTCTTT
.	TRBV7-2	TRBD1	TRBJ1-2	CASSLRVQTGVTNYGYTF	TGTGCCAGCAGCTTAAGGGTACAAACAGGGGTCACTAACTATGGCTACACCTTC
.	TRBV5-4	TRBD2	TRBJ2-7	CASSLGLADYEQYF	TGTGCCAGCAGCTTGGGGCTAGCGGACTACGAGCAGTACTTC
.	TRBV6-6	TRBD1	TRBJ2-4	CAGGDSTNIQYF	TGTGCCGGTGGGGACAGCACAAACATTCAGTACTTC
once	TRBV27	.	TRBJ1-6	CASSLGAGNSPLHF	TGTGCCAGCAGTTTAGGCGCGGGTAATTCACCCCTCCACTTT
.	TRBV30	TRBD1	TRBJ1-3	CAWSTNRGATGNTIYF	TGTGCCTGGAGTACTAACAGGGGGGCGACTGGAAACACCATATATTTT
.	TRBV28	.	TRBJ2-7	CASRYRGGSYEQYF	TGTGCCAGCAGATACAGGGGGGGTTCCTACGAGCAGTACTTC
once	TRBV27	.	TRBJ2-1	CASSLSMIASYNEQFF	TGTGCCAGCAGTTTATCGATGATAGCATCCTACAATGAGCAGTTCTTC
.	TRBV19	TRBD2	TRBJ2-5	CASSPGLAGETQYF	TGTGCCAGTAGTCCCGGACTAGCGGGTGAGACCCAGTACTTC
.	TRBV11-2	TRBD2	TRBJ2-1	CASSFQRETYNEQFF	TGTGCCAGCAGCTTCCAGCGGGAGACCTACAATGAGCAGTTCTTC
.	TRBV6-2/TRBV6-3	TRBD1	TRBJ1-4	CASSHPGQNEKLFF	TGTGCCAGCAGTCATCCGGGACAGAATGAAAAACTGTTTTTT
.	TRBV27	.	TRBJ2-7	CASSLAGDRRDEQYF	TGTGCCAGCAGTTTGGCCGGAGACAGGCGAGACGAGCAGTACTTC
.	TRBV18	.	TRBJ1-6	CASSPITYGQTNSPLHF	TGTGCCAGCTCACCTATAACCTATGGACAGACCAATTCACCCCTCCACTTT
once	TRBV7-9	.	TRBJ1-1	CASSLVAGMNTEAFF	TGTGCCAGCAGCTTAGTCGCAGGCATGAACACTGAAGCTTTCTTT
.	TRBV15	TRBD2	TRBJ2-2	CATSRAQTSPGELFF	TGTGCCACCAGCAGAGCGCAGACTAGCCCCGGGGAGCTGTTTTTT
.	TRBV19	TRBD2	TRBJ2-3	CASSMGRGWDTQYF	TGTGCCAGTAGTATGGGGAGGGGTTGGGATACGCAGTATTTT
.	TRBV2	TRBD1	TRBJ2-1	CASSRQGYEQFF	TGTGCCAGCAGTCGACAGGGGTATGAGCAGTTCTTC
.	TRBV18	.	TRBJ2-2	CASSLGQDTGELFF	TGTGCCAGCTCACTGGGACAAGACACCGGGGAGCTGTTTTTT
.	TRBV7-2	TRBD2	TRBJ2-7	CASSLGLAGTKEQYF	TGTGCCAGCAGCTTGGGACTAGCGGGAACTAAAGAGCAGTACTTC